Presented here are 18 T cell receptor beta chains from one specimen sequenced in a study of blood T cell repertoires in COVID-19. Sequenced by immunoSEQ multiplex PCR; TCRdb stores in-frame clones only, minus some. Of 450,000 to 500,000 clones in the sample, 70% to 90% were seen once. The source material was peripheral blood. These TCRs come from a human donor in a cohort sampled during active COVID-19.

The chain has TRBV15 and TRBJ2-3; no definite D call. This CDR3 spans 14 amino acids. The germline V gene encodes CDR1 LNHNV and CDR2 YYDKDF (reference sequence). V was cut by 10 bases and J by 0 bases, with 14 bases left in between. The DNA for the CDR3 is TGTGCCAGCCGTGGGCCTCTTAGCACAGATACGCAGTATTTT. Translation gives CASRGPLSTDTQYF.

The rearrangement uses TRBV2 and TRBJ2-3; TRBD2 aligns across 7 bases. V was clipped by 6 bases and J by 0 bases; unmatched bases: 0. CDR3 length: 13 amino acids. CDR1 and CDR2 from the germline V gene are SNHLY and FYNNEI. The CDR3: CASRGGSTDTQYF. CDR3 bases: TGTGCCAGCAGGGGGGGGAGCACAGATACGCAGTATTTT.

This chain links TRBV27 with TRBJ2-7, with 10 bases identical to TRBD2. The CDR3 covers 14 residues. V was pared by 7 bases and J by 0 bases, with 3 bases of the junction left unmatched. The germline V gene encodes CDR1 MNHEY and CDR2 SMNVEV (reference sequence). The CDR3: CASKRTSGSYEQYF. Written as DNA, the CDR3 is TGTGCCAGCAAGAGGACTAGCGGCTCCTACGAGCAGTACTTC.

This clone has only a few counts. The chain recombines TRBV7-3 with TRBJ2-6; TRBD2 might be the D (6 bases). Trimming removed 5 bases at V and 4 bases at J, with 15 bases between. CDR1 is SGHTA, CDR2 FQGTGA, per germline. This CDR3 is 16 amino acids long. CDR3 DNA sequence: TGTGCCAGCAGCCTCGACCGGGGGAAAGGGGCCAACGTCCTGACTTTC. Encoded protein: CASSLDRGKGANVLTF.

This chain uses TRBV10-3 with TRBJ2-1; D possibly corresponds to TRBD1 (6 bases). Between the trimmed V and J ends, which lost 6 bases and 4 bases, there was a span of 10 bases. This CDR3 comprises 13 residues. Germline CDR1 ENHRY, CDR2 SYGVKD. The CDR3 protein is CAIRDRRYNEQFF. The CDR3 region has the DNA TGTGCCATCAGGGACAGAAGATACAATGAGCAGTTCTTC.

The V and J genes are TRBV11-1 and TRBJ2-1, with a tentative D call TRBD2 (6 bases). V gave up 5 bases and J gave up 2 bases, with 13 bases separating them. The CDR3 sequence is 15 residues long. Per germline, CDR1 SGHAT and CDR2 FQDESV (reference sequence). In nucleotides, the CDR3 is TGTGCCAGCAGCCCACGGTGGGAGGCCTACAATGAGCAGTTCTTC. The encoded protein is CASSPRWEAYNEQFF.

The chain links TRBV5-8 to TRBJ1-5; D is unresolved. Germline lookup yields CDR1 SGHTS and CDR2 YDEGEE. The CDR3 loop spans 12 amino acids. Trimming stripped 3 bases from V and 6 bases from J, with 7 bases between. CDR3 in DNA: TGTGCCAGCAGCTCGCGGAGTCAGCCCCAGCATTTT. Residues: CASSSRSQPQHF. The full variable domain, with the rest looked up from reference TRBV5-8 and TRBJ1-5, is EAGVTQSPTHLIKTRGQQATLRCSPISGHTSVYWYQQALGLGLQFLLWYDEGEERNRGNFPPRFSGRQFPNYSSELNVNALELEDSALYLCASSSRSQPQHFGDGTRLSIL.

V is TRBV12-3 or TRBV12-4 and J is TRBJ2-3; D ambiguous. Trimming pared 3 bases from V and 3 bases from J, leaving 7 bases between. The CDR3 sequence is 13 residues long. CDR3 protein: CASSFSQTDTQYF. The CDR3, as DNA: TGTGCCAGCAGTTTTAGCCAGACAGATACGCAGTATTTT.

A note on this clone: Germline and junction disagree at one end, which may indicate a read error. This CDR3 reads CASSLDSQLGLF. The CDR3 region has the DNA TGTGCCAGCAGCTTAGACTCCCAACTAGGGCTCTTC. The V gene is TRBV7-9, the J gene TRBJ2-1, with D possibly matching TRBD2 (5 bases). The CDR3 covers 12 residues. Per the germline V gene, CDR1 is SEHNR and CDR2 is FQNEAQ (reference sequence).

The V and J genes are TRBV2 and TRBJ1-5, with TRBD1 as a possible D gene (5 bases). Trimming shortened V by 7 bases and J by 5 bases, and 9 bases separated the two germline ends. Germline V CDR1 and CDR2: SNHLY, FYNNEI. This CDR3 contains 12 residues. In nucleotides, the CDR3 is TGTGCCAGCAAGGGGAACGATCAGCCCCAGCATTTT. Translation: CASKGNDQPQHF.

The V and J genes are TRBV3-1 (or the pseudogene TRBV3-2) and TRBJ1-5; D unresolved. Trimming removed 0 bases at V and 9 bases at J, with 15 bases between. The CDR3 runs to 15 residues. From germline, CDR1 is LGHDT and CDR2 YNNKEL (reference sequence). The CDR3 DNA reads TGTGCCAGCAGCCAAGATGCGGCCGTTCCGAGGCCCCAGCATTTT. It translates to CASSQDAAVPRPQHF.

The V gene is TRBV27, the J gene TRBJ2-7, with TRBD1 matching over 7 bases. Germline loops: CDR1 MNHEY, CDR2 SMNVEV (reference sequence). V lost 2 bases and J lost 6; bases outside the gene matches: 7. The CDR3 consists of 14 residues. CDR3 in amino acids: CASSLDRDNSEQYF. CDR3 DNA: TGTGCCAGCAGTTTAGACAGGGATAATAGCGAGCAGTACTTC.

CDR3 sequence (DNA): TGTGCCAGCAGCTTGGGACAGATACTCACCTACGAGCAGTACTTC. Translation gives CASSLGQILTYEQYF. This chain links TRBV5-6 with TRBJ2-7, with D possibly TRBD1 on 5 matching bases. Between the trimmed V and J ends, which lost 0 bases and 2 bases, there was a span of 12 bases. Germline V gives CDR1 SGHDT, CDR2 YYEEEE. The CDR3 sequence is 15 residues long.

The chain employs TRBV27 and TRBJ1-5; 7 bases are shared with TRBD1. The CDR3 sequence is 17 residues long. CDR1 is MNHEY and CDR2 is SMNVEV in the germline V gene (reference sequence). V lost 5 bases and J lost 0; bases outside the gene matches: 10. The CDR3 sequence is CASSPLKQGNSNQPQHF. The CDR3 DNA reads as TGTGCCAGCAGTCCCTTGAAACAGGGGAATAGCAATCAGCCCCAGCATTTT.

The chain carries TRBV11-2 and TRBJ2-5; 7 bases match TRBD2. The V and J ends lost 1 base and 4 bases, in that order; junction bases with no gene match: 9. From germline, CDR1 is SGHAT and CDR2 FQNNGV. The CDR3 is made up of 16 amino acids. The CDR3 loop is CASSLGRGGRLETQYF. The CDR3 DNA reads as TGTGCCAGCAGCTTAGGGAGGGGCGGGAGATTAGAGACCCAGTACTTC.

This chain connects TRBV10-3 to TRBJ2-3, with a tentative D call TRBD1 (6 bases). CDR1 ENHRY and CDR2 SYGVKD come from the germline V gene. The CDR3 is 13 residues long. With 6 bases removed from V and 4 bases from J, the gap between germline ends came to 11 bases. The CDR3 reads CAIRGAGADTQYF. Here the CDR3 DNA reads TGTGCCATCAGGGGGGCTGGTGCAGATACGCAGTATTTT.

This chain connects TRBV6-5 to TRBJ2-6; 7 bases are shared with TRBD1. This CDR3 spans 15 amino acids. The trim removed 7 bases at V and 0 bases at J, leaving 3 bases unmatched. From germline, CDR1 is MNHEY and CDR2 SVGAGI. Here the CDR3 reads CASTRDSSGANVLTF. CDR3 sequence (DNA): TGTGCCAGCACCCGGGACAGCTCTGGGGCCAACGTCCTGACTTTC.

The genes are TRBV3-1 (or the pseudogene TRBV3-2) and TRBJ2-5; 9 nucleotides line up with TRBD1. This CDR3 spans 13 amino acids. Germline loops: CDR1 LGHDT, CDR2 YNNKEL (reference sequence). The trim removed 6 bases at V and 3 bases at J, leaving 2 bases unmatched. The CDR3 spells CASRRQGEETQYF. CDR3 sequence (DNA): TGTGCCAGCAGGCGACAGGGGGAAGAGACCCAGTACTTC.